This T cell receptor (beta chain) comes out of a study of a mutant IDH1 vaccine in newly diagnosed glioma listed by TCRdb under 2021. The study in broad terms: Vaccination was initiated 4-6 weeks after radiotherapy alone, or concurrently with temozolomide cycles in the chemotherapy-containing groups. The approximately 30 treated patients were roughly 62% male and roughly 40% female, with a mean age of approximately 40 years. Prior to enrollment, standard therapy consisting of radiotherapy alone, temozolomide alone, or radiochemotherapy with temozolomide had been administered to patients, with the combination being received by most patients. Visit V12 was the week-35 safety follow-up and visit V13 was the week-47 end of study. Six visits were used for peripheral blood collection: V03 (baseline), V05, V07, V10, V12 and V13. For exploratory analyses, fewer than 30 treated patients had longitudinal TCRB deep sequencing done wherever samples were available.

The method was the immunoSEQ multiplex PCR assay. The hsTCRB Kit was used according to the manufacturer's protocol to amplify rearranged TCR beta chain sequences. Sequencing of TCRB libraries was carried out on an Illumina MiSeq. The authors processed their data as follows. The kit vendor's proprietary platform handled demultiplexing, trimming and gene mapping. TCRdb's version of the immuneACCESS table is confined to in-frame rearrangements and falls short of the full clone set. An unresolved V gene accounts for under half of the shortfall where checked; the remainder is of unknown origin. The V and J calls and clone size were taken over from that table, and D and trimming were inferred from the DNA. The sample has about 60,000 clones on record, under 90% of them singletons. Of the sample, about 4.6% falls within the top ten clones. Overall results and qualifications from the work: It was noted by the authors that analyses of patient blood samples could not be reproduced owing to sample limitations. Pseudoprogression appeared unrelated to alterations in the top peripheral T cell clonotypes detected by TCRB sequencing. Vaccine-induced immune responses across multiple MHC alleles were detected in roughly 94% of patients. Availability determined which PBMC samples were chosen for TCRB deep sequencing.

The meaning of the sample's time point label: week 35, safety follow-up. Each vaccine dose, consisting of 300 ug of a 20-mer mutant IDH1 peptide in Montanide, was administered subcutaneously with topical imiquimod. Across visits V03 through V10, patients got a total of eight vaccinations, given in weeks 1, 3, 5, 7, 11, 15, 19 and 23. Donors had newly diagnosed WHO grade 3 or 4 IDH1-mutant astrocytomas with loss of nuclear ATRX. The samples were drawn from NOA16, a multicentre, single-arm, open-label phase I trial in Germany that tested a mutant IDH1 peptide vaccine in humans for the first time. Genomic DNA for TCRB sequencing was extracted from EDTA blood using the DNeasy Blood and Tissue Kit. Remarks on this clone: No cognate antigen has been identified for it. Base qualities are missing; no much larger clone stands one base away.

CDR1 and CDR2 were assigned from the germline V gene (reference sequence) as SGHKS and YYEKEE. The CDR3 goes from the cysteine to the phenylalanine over 14 residues. The entry retains the CDR3 DNA only, 42 bases that are in frame from base 1. Clipping removes 6 bases from V and 2 bases from J, with 5 as the unmatched junction base count. Sample: PBMCs, taken from a glioma patient whose treatment included an IDH1 peptide vaccine. The origin of this receptor is a man aged 25 to 40 with glioma. The chain is made from TRBV5-5 and TRBJ1-2, with 9 bases in between that match TRBD1. The CDR3 reads as follows: CASILGTGNYGYTF. The DNA sequence is given as TGTGCCAGCATCCTAGGGACAGGGAACTATGGCTACACCTTC.